These 26 T cell receptor beta chains came from one sample sequenced in a study of radiation and T cells in renal cell carcinoma. Stated time point: blood 2 weeks post-SBRT. Regarding treatment: 15 Gy SBRT to primary tumor, nephrectomy 4 weeks later. TCRdb's copy holds only in-frame clones and misses some; the assay was immunoSEQ multiplex PCR. The repertoire consists of 120,000 or so clones, with around nine tenths occurring once and the leading ten covering about 5%. The source was blood, collected from a patient whose treatment included radiotherapy and nephrectomy. All receptors come from an older woman with renal cell carcinoma.

The chain combines TRBV28 with TRBJ2-7; no clear D gene. CDR3 length: 13 residues. Trimming pared 3 bases from V and 2 bases from J, leaving 8 bases between. The germline CDR1 and CDR2 sequences are MDHEN and SYDVKM. CDR3 DNA sequence: TGTGCCAGCAGTTTCCTCGCAGCCTACGAGCAGTACTTC. It encodes CASSFLAAYEQYF. The full variable domain, with the rest looked up from reference TRBV28 and TRBJ2-7, is DVKVTQSSRYLVKRTGEKVFLECVQDMDHENMFWYRQDPGLGLRLIYFSYDVKMKEKGDIPEGYSVSREKKERFSLILESASTNQTSMYLCASSFLAAYEQYFGPGTRLTVT.

This clone showed up just once. The chain is built from TRBV15 and TRBJ2-7; possible D gene TRBD2, 7 bases. V was cut by 0 bases and J by 6 bases, with 15 bases left in between. In germline, CDR1 is LNHNV, CDR2 YYDKDF (reference sequence). This CDR3 region has 15 residues. The CDR3 here is CATSRDRGGGPEQYF. In nucleotides, the CDR3 is TGTGCCACCAGCAGAGATCGGGGCGGGGGCCCCGAGCAGTACTTC.

This clone was seen a handful of times. The rearrangement joins TRBV9 to TRBJ1-1; TRBD1 agrees at 8 bases. Per germline, CDR1 SGDLS and CDR2 YYNGEE. The V gene end was trimmed by 0 bases and the J gene end by 5 bases; junction bases not matched to a gene: 6. This CDR3 is built from 15 residues. For the CDR3, the DNA is TGTGCCAGCAGCGTAGTCCCAGGGGGCTTGACTGAAGCTTTCTTT. It encodes CASSVVPGGLTEAFF.

The chain uses TRBV10-3 and TRBJ2-5, with 11 bases aligning to TRBD2. The CDR3 contains 14 residues. Trimming took 5 bases from V and 4 from J; bases not matched to a gene: 3. Germline loops: CDR1 ENHRY, CDR2 SYGVKD. The CDR3, as DNA: TGTGCCATCAGTAGTCTAGCGGGGGGAGAGACCCAGTACTTC. It specifies CAISSLAGGETQYF.

The rearrangement uses TRBV11-2 and TRBJ2-3; no clear D. The V end was cut by 2 bases, the J end by 3 bases, with 9 bases between. The germline gives CDR1 SGHAT, CDR2 FQNNGV. This CDR3 region has 14 residues. CDR3 in amino acids: CASSLMGSTDTQYF. The CDR3 nucleotides read TGTGCCAGCAGCTTAATGGGTAGTACAGATACGCAGTATTTT.

This clone was counted once. The chain carries TRBV7-2 and TRBJ2-5; 9 bases match TRBD2. J lost 4 bases, V lost 2 bases, and 2 bases had no gene match. Germline CDR1 and CDR2: SGHTA and FQGNSA. The CDR3 has 14 residues. The CDR3 protein is CTSSLLAGIETQYF. CDR3 DNA: TGTACCAGCAGCTTACTAGCGGGGATAGAGACCCAGTACTTC.

The rearrangement joins TRBV7-2 to TRBJ1-1; 8 nucleotides align to TRBD1. This CDR3 comprises 17 residues. J lost 0 bases, V lost 3 bases, and 9 bases had no gene match. Germline V gene lookup returns CDR1 SGHTA and CDR2 FQGNSA. The CDR3: CASSLGTGLLVNTEAFF. The CDR3 DNA reads TGTGCCAGCAGCTTGGGGACAGGTCTACTCGTGAACACTGAAGCTTTCTTT.

This chain links TRBV5-6 with TRBJ1-2; 8 nucleotides agree with TRBD1. The CDR3 contains 16 residues. V was pared by 1 base and J by 7 bases, with 12 bases of the junction left unmatched. The V gene's germline CDR1 is SGHDT and CDR2 YYEEEE. CDR3 sequence (DNA): TGTGCCAGCAGCTTGACAGGACAGGGAGTTCAGGGTGGCTACACCTTC. Protein: CASSLTGQGVQGGYTF.

The rearrangement links TRBV13 to TRBJ2-7; D possibly matches TRBD1 or TRBD2 (7 bases each). The CDR3 spans 16 residues. Deletions cut 2 bases from V and 0 bases from J, with 14 bases between. Looked up from germline, CDR1 is PRHDT and CDR2 is FYEKMQ (reference sequence). The DNA for the CDR3 is TGTGCCAGCAGCTTAACAGCAGGGGGGGCCTCCTACGAGCAGTACTTC. Its protein is CASSLTAGGASYEQYF. The full variable domain, with the rest looked up from reference TRBV13 and TRBJ2-7, is AAGVIQSPRHLIKEKRETATLKCYPIPRHDTVYWYQQGPGQDPQFLISFYEKMQSDKGSIPDRFSAQQFSDYHSELNMSSLELGDSALYFCASSLTAGGASYEQYFGPGTRLTVT.

This rearrangement joins TRBV7-8 to TRBJ2-2; D possibly matches TRBD1 or TRBD2 (5 bases each). The V end lost 1 base, the J end lost 1 base, and 10 bases lay between the germline ends. Germline lookup yields CDR1 SGHVS and CDR2 FQNEAQ. The CDR3 contains 16 residues. The CDR3 here is CASSLELGVNTGELFF. The CDR3 DNA reads as TGTGCCAGCAGCTTAGAGTTGGGGGTGAACACCGGGGAGCTGTTTTTT.

V usage is TRBV28 and J usage is TRBJ2-1; either TRBD1 or TRBD2 may supply D (5 bases each). Germline V gives CDR1 MDHEN, CDR2 SYDVKM. V was shortened by 4 bases and J by 10 bases, with 11 bases between the two germline ends. CDR3 size: 12 residues. This chain's CDR3 is CASSSGPGEQFF. As DNA, the CDR3 is TGTGCCAGCAGTTCGGGGCCCGGGGAGCAGTTCTTC.

This chain connects TRBV28 to TRBJ1-4, with D maybe TRBD1 (5 bases). CDR3 size: 15 residues. CDR1 and CDR2 from the germline V gene are MDHEN and SYDVKM. Trimming cost V 4 bases and J 7 bases, with 16 bases left between them. The CDR3 nucleotides are TGTGCCAGCAGTTCACCGGTCGGGGGTACTGAAAAACTGTTTTTT. Translation gives CASSSPVGGTEKLFF.

V is TRBV30 and J is TRBJ2-2, with D perhaps matching TRBD2 (6 bases). Germline V gene sequence: CDR1 GTSNPN, CDR2 SVGIG (reference sequence). CDR3 size: 15 residues. V lost 4 bases to trimming and J lost 3 bases, with 15 bases between them. The CDR3: CAWKRLGGYTGELFF. The CDR3 DNA reads TGTGCCTGGAAAAGACTAGGAGGTTACACCGGGGAGCTGTTTTTT.

Note on this clone: A junction boundary mismatches the germline segment, possibly from a read error. V is TRBV7-7 and J is TRBJ1-3, with TRBD1 identical over 7 bases. The germline V gene has CDR1 SSHAT and CDR2 FNYEAQ (reference sequence). This CDR3 comprises 15 residues. The CDR3 DNA follows: TGTGCTAGCAGCGAGGGACAGCCCTTTGGAAACACCATATATTTT. This sequence encodes CASSEGQPFGNTIYF.

The genes are TRBV6-6 and TRBJ2-7; no reliable D call. Trimming shortened V by 8 bases and J by 1 base, and 12 bases separated the two germline ends. CDR3 length: 13 amino acids. Germline CDR1 and CDR2: MNHNY and SVGAGI (reference sequence). The CDR3 coding sequence is TGTGCCAGCCAACGAGGCGGTTCCTACGAGCAGTACTTC. Translating it yields CASQRGGSYEQYF.

The V and J genes are TRBV5-1 and TRBJ2-3; 8 nucleotides match TRBD1. Germline lookup yields CDR1 SGHRS and CDR2 YFSETQ. The V gene end was trimmed by 4 bases and the J gene end by 4 bases; junction bases not matched to a gene: 5. The CDR3 sequence is 14 residues long. The chain's CDR3 is CASSQDRVPDTQYF. CDR3 coding DNA: TGCGCCAGCAGCCAGGACAGGGTACCAGATACGCAGTATTTT.

The rearrangement links TRBV2 to TRBJ2-2; D remains ambiguous. This CDR3 region has 15 residues. The germline gives CDR1 SNHLY, CDR2 FYNNEI. The germline V and J ends were trimmed by 7 bases and 2 bases, with 14 bases remaining between them. The CDR3 loop reads CASKGPGLNTGELFF. The CDR3 DNA follows: TGTGCCAGCAAGGGTCCAGGTCTAAACACCGGGGAGCTGTTTTTT.

The CDR3 loop is CASSAGGRQETQYF. DNA for the CDR3: TGTGCCAGCAGCGCCGGAGGGAGGCAAGAGACCCAGTACTTC. The rearrangement uses TRBV9 and TRBJ2-5; the D gene is possibly TRBD2 (6 bases). The CDR3 is 14 amino acids. The V and J ends lost 3 bases and 2 bases respectively, with 11 bases between them. Germline CDR1 reads SGDLS; CDR2 reads YYNGEE.

V gene TRBV30 combines with J gene TRBJ2-7, with 9 bases lining up with TRBD1. V shed 5 bases, J shed 2 bases, and the junction held 7 bases outside the gene matches. The germline V gene encodes CDR1 GTSNPN and CDR2 SVGIG (reference sequence). The CDR3 is 14 residues long. DNA of the CDR3: TGTGCCTGGGACAGGGGGGGGCCTACCTACGAGCAGTACTTC. Protein sequence: CAWDRGGPTYEQYF.

The chain couples TRBV5-4 to TRBJ2-5; 7 bases agree with TRBD1. Germline lookup yields CDR1 SGHNT and CDR2 YYREEE (reference sequence). With 3 bases clipped from V and 7 bases from J, the junction kept 6 bases outside the gene matches. The CDR3 totals 13 residues. CDR3 bases: TGTGCCAGCAGCTGGGGACAGCTAGGGACCCAGTACTTC. Protein: CASSWGQLGTQYF.

The chain joins TRBV15 to TRBJ2-3; TRBD2 aligns across 8 bases. V lost 0 bases, J lost 5 bases, and 16 bases stayed unmatched. CDR3 length equals 19 residues. Germline V gene lookup returns CDR1 LNHNV and CDR2 YYDKDF (reference sequence). In DNA, the CDR3 is TGTGCCACCAGCAGAGATCCACTAGCGGCAGACAACCGAAGAGATACGCAGTATTTT. Translated: CATSRDPLAADNRRDTQYF.

The chain uses TRBV20-1 and TRBJ2-7, with 7 bases matching TRBD2. The CDR3 runs to 11 residues. V trimming: 6 bases; J trimming: 6 bases; junction bases outside the gene matches: 5. Germline CDR1 is DFQATT and CDR2 is SNEGSKA (reference sequence). The CDR3 sequence: CSAAGESEQYF. The CDR3, as DNA: TGCAGTGCCGCGGGGGAGTCCGAGCAGTACTTC.

This clone occurred once. The V and J genes are TRBV5-4 and TRBJ2-7; D may be TRBD2 (6 bases). The germline CDR1 and CDR2 sequences are SGHNT and YYREEE (reference sequence). V was shortened by 0 bases and J by 2 bases, with 18 bases between the two germline ends. The CDR3 sequence is 17 residues long. CDR3 sequence (DNA): TGTGCCAGCAGCTTGGACCCGGTAGGGACTGTGGCCTACGAGCAGTACTTC. Protein: CASSLDPVGTVAYEQYF.

V usage is TRBV15 and J usage is TRBJ1-1, with TRBD1 matching 8 bases. The J segment lost 6 bases and the V segment lost 0 bases, leaving 6 bases of the junction unmatched. The CDR3 extends over 15 amino acids. The germline gives CDR1 LNHNV, CDR2 YYDKDF (reference sequence). CDR3 amino acids: CATSRDRDRGAEAFF. The CDR3 DNA is TGTGCCACCAGCAGAGATCGAGACAGGGGCGCTGAAGCTTTCTTT.

The genes are TRBV6-5 and TRBJ1-1, with TRBD1 identical over 10 bases. Germline-derived CDR1 and CDR2 are MNHEY and SVGAGI. The CDR3 consists of 15 residues. Unmatched junction bases numbered 8, after V lost 2 bases and J lost 8 bases. CDR3 DNA: TGTGCCAGCAGTTACGACAGGGGGCCCCTCGCAGAAGCTTTCTTT. It translates to CASSYDRGPLAEAFF.

V is TRBV5-1 and J is TRBJ2-5; D gene uncertain. Trimming removed 4 bases at V and 1 base at J, with 5 bases between. Germline lookup yields CDR1 SGHRS and CDR2 YFSETQ. CDR3 length: 12 residues. The CDR3 loop reads CASSNPQETQYF. In DNA, the CDR3 is TGCGCCAGCAGCAATCCCCAAGAGACCCAGTACTTC.